This T cell receptor (beta chain) is drawn from a study of technical replicates of blood from a few donors. Sequencing used immunoSEQ multiplex PCR; TCRdb keeps in-frame clones, though not all of them. The profile shows about 80,000 clones, 97% of them singletons. The V gene's germline CDR1 is SEHNR and CDR2 FQNEAQ (reference sequence). The CDR3 runs 15 residues. Trimming cost V 5 bases and J 3 bases; bases outside gene matches: 9. Source material: T cells isolated from PBMCs. The TCR comes from a human donor in good health. The chain combines TRBV7-9 with TRBJ1-2; the match to TRBD1 covers 7 bases. The CDR3 protein is CASSPPGQLDYGYTF. The CDR3 region has the DNA TGTGCCAGCAGCCCACCGGGACAGTTAGACTATGGCTACACCTTC.